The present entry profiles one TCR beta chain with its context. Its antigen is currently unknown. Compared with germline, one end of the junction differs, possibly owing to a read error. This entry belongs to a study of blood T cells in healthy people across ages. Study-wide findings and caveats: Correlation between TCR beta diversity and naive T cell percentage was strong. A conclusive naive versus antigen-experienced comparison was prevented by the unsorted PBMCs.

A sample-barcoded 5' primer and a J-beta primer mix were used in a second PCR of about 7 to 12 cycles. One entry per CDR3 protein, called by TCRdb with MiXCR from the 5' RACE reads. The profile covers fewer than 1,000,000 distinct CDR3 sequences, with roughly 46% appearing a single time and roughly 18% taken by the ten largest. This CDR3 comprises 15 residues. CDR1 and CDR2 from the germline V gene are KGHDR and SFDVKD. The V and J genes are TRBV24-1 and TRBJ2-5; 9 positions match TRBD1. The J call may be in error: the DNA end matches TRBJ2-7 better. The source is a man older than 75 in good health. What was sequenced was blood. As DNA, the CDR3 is TGCGCCACCAATGATTCCGGACAGGGGCAGGACGAGCAGTACTTC. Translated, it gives CATNDSGQGQDEQYF.